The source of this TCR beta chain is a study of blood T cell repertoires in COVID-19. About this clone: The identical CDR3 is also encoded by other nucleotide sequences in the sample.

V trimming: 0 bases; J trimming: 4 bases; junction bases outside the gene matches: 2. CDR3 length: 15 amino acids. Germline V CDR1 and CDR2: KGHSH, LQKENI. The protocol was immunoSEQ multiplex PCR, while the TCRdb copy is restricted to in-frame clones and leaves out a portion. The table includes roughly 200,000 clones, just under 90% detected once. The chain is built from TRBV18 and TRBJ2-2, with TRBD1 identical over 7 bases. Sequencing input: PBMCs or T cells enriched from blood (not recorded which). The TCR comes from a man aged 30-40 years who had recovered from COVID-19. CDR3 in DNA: TGTGCCAGCTCACCACCGGCAGGGGGCACCGGGGAGCTGTTTTTT. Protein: CASSPPAGGTGELFF. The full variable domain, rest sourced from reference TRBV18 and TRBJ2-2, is NAGVMQNPRHLVRRRGQEARLRCSPMKGHSHVYWYRQLPEEGLKFMVYLQKENIIDESGMPKERFSAEFPKEGPSILRIQQVVRGDSAAYFCASSPPAGGTGELFFGEGSRLTVL.